The source of this T cell receptor (beta chain) is a study of cytotoxic CD8 clonotypes in ibrutinib-treated CLL. Genomic DNA for TCR beta libraries, approximately 2 micrograms, came from cryopreserved PBMCs. The germline V and J ends were trimmed by 2 bases and 2 bases, with 11 bases remaining between them. Germline CDR1 SGHNT, CDR2 YYREEE (reference sequence). The CDR3 spans 15 residues. Libraries were prepared by immunoSEQ multiplex PCR; TCRdb keeps only in-frame clonotypes and omits some of them. Among about 57,000 clones, approximately 60% were seen once, and the ten largest hold about 20%. This specimen was PBMCs, taken after 24 months of ibrutinib treatment. V and J are TRBV5-4 and TRBJ2-1; D perhaps matches TRBD2 (6 bases). The TCR sequence derives from a human donor with chronic lymphocytic leukemia. CDR3 nucleotides: TGTGCCAGCAGCTTTCGGGAGACACCCTACAATGAGCAGTTCTTC. Translated: CASSFRETPYNEQFF.